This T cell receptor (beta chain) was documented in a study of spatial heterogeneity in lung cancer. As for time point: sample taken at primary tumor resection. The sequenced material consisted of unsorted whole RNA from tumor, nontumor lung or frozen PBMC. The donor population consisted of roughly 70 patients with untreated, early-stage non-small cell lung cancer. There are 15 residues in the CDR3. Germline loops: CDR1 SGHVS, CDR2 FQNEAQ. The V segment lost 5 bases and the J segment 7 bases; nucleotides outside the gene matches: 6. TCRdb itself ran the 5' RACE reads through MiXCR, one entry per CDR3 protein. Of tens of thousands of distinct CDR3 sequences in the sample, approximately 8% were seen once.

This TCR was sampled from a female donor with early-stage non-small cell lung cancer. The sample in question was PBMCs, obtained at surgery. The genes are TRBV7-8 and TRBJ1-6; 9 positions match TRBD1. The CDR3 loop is CASSGRTGENSPLHF. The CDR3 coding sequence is TGTGCCAGCAGCGGCCGGACAGGGGAAAATTCACCCCTCCACTTT.